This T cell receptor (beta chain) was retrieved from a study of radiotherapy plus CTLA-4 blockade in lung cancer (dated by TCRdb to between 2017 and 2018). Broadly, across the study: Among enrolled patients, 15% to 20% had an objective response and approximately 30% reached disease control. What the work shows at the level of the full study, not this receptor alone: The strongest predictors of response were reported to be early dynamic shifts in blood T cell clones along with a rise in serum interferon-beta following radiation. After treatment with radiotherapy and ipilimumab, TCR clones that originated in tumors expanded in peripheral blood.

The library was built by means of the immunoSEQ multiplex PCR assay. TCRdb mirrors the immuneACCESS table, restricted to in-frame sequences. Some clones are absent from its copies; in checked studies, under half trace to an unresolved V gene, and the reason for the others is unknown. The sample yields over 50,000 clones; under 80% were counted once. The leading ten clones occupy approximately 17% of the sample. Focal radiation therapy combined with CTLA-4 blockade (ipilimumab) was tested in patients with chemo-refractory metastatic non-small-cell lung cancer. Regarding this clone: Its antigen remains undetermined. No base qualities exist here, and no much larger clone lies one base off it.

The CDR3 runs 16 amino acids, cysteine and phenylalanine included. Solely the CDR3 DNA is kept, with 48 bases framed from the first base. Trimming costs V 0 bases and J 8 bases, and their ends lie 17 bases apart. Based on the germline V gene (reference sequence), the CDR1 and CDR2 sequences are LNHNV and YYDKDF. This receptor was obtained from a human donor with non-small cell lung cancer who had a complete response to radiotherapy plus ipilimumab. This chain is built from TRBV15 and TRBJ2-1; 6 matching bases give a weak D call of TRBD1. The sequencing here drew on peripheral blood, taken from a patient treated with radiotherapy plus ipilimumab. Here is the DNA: TGTGCCACCAGCAGAGACAGGGGCAATAGTGTGGATGAGCAGTTCTTC. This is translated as CATSRDRGNSVDEQFF.